This T cell receptor (beta chain) was observed in a study of blood T cell repertoires in COVID-19 (dated by TCRdb to about 2020). Looking at the study overall: The collaborator samples originated in the United States, Italy and Spain and spanned the acute and convalescent phases of COVID-19. The material from the prospective study consisted of cDNA or gDNA derived from T cells, B-cell-depleted T cells, or PBMCs. Deeply sampled blood TCRbeta repertoires from subjects exposed to, actively infected with, or recovered from COVID-19 were included in the dataset. The repertoires were released in a freely available public database meant as a resource for research on the immune response to SARS-CoV-2. The samples were drawn from two sources: the first 160 participants of the ongoing ImmuneRACE study, and fewer than 1,500 subjects contributed by 6 global collaborators. Nearly every sample came with metadata listing a de-identified subject ID, COVID-19 status, age in years and sex. Where available, HLA class I and class II types were taken from metadata supplied by the sample provider and were not determined by assay-based typing.

The germline V and J ends show losses of 2 bases and 4 bases respectively, and no gene match explains 10 bases of the junction. According to the germline V gene, CDR1 reads LGHNT and CDR2 reads FRNRAP. The CDR3, cysteine through phenylalanine, is 17 amino acids long. Only the CDR3 DNA stays, 51 bases, in frame from base 1. Details on this clone: Its specific antigen is unknown. Base qualities are not at hand, and no much larger clone is one base apart.

TCRbeta CDR3 regions were amplified from genomic DNA by means of the immunoSEQ Assay, a bias-controlled multiplex PCR. Per the authors' processing: Nucleated cell counts per sample were estimated from amplification of reference gene primers within the assay. To quantify the absolute abundance of each unique TCRbeta CDR3 rearrangement, sequence reads were collapsed and filtered. For each sample, productive Simpson clonality was calculated as the square root of Simpson's diversity index over productive rearrangements. TCRdb holds this immuneACCESS table with in-frame rearrangements only. Some clones are missing; in checked studies, unresolved V genes explain under half, and the rest has no known cause. The V and J calls and the clone size are those of that table, but D and trimming were determined from the DNA. This sample gives tens of thousands of clones in total; around 81% of them show up just once. The leading ten clones occupy 5% to 6.5% of the sample.

Collaborating institutions collected whole blood in K2EDTA tubes following their own protocols. For TCRbeta analysis, collaborator samples were shipped as frozen whole blood, as isolated PBMCs, or as DNA extracted from either sample type. Study-level results and caveats: How much clinical and demographic metadata was included differed by source and by participant, and the metadata was provided uncurated.

The clonotype was recovered from a man between 65 and 79 years old with acute or convalescent COVID-19. The sample was peripheral blood. The chain employs TRBV12-5 and TRBJ2-1; 8 of the junction bases match TRBD2. The base sequence is TGTGCTAGTGGTTTGAGTAGCGGGGCTCCCATATACAATGAGCAGTTCTTC. The encoded protein is CASGLSSGAPIYNEQFF.